The clone carrying this T cell receptor (beta chain) was counted a single time. V was pared by 5 bases and J by 7 bases, with 15 bases between. Germline loops: CDR1 MNHEY, CDR2 SVGEGT. The length of the CDR3 is 14 residues. This record belongs to a study of CD8 T cells in Susac syndrome. Sequencing of TCR beta was performed on blood CD8+ T cells and on blood CD4+ T cells. TEMRA cells were FACS-enriched, while CD8+ and CD4+ T cells were negatively isolated. RNA, at roughly 0.5 to 1 ug, was reverse transcribed with random hexamers. The amplification used immunoSEQ multiplex PCR on TCR beta CDR3; it spanned 54 Vbeta and 13 Jbeta. TCRdb analysed the immunoSEQ multiplex PCR reads with MiXCR anew, one entry per CDR3 protein. In the table there are about 210,000 distinct CDR3 sequences, 95% of which are singletons.

The sample taken for sequencing was CD4+ T cells from PBMCs. The chain employs TRBV6-2 or TRBV6-3 and TRBJ1-5; D is perhaps TRBD1 (6 bases). This TCR derives from a human donor with multiple sclerosis. The chain's CDR3 is CASSGHRDGQPQHF. The CDR3 DNA reads TGTGCCAGCAGTGGCCACAGGGATGGACAGCCCCAGCATTTT.